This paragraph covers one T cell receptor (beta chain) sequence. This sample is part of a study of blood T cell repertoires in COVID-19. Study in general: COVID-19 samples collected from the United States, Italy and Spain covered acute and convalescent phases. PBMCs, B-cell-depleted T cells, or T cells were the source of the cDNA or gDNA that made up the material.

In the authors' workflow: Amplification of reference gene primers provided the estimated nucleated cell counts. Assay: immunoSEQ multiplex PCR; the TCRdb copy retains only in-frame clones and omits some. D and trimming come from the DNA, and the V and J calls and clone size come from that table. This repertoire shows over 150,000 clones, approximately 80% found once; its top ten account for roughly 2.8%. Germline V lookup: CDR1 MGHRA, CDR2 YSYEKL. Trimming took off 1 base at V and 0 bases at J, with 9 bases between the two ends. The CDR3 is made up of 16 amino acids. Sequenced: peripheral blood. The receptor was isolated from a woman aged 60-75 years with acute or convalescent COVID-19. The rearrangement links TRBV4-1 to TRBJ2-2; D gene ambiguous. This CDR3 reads CASSQGAIANTGELFF. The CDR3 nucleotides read TGCGCCAGCAGCCAAGGGGCGATTGCGAACACCGGGGAGCTGTTTTTT.